Presented here are 21 T cell receptor beta chains from one specimen sequenced in a study of T cell changes during pregnancy in multiple sclerosis. Profiled with immunoSEQ multiplex PCR; TCRdb holds only in-frame clones, not every one. This sample yields 100,000 or so clones, of which roughly 93% are seen a single time; over 3.5% belongs to the top ten. Specimen: peripheral blood, collected in the first trimester of pregnancy. These receptors were obtained from a female donor with multiple sclerosis, enrolled in a pregnancy study.

In its sample, this clone was seen many times. The chain employs TRBV2 and TRBJ2-7, with TRBD1 as a possible D gene (6 bases). The germline V gene encodes CDR1 SNHLY and CDR2 FYNNEI. CDR3 length equals 14 residues. Trimming took 7 bases from V and 2 from J, leaving 15 bases between them. CDR3 DNA: TGTGCCAGCAAGGACCAGGGGATCACCTACGAGCAGTACTTC. Translating gives CASKDQGITYEQYF.

V and J are TRBV5-6 and TRBJ2-7, with a tentative D call TRBD1 (6 bases). The CDR3 totals 12 residues. Trimming shortened V by 4 bases and J by 4 bases, and 9 bases separated the two germline ends. CDR1 and CDR2 (germline): SGHDT, YYEEEE. This CDR3 is CASSEGQYEQYF. The CDR3 DNA reads as TGTGCCAGCAGCGAGGGACAATACGAGCAGTACTTC.

The V call is TRBV27, the J call TRBJ2-5; the match to TRBD2 covers 10 bases. Trimming took 6 bases from V and 5 from J; bases not matched to a gene: 9. The CDR3 contains 15 residues. Looked up from germline, CDR1 is MNHEY and CDR2 is SMNVEV (reference sequence). CDR3 bases: TGTGCCAGCAGCAAAGCGGGGGGGCGCCATGAGACCCAGTACTTC. Translating it yields CASSKAGGRHETQYF.

The CDR3: CASRCEGASYEQYF. In DNA, the CDR3 is TGTGCAAGTCGCTGTGAGGGAGCCAGCTACGAGCAGTACTTC. The chain employs TRBV12-2 and TRBJ2-7; the D call TRBD2 from the table was never checked on the DNA. TRBV12-2 is deemed a pseudogene. The length of the CDR3 is 14 residues.

The rearrangement uses TRBV11-2 and TRBJ1-1; 7 bases align to TRBD1. Germline V lookup: CDR1 SGHAT, CDR2 FQNNGV. The CDR3 is 14 residues long. The V and J ends lost 5 bases and 7 bases, in that order; junction bases with no gene match: 10. The CDR3 loop is CASSVGQALYEAFF. CDR3 sequence (DNA): TGTGCCAGCAGCGTTGGACAGGCTCTCTATGAAGCTTTCTTT.

The V gene is TRBV5-4, the J gene TRBJ2-3; TRBD2 agrees at 7 bases. Germline assignment: CDR1 SGHNT and CDR2 YYREEE (reference sequence). This CDR3 contains 17 residues. V was pared by 0 bases and J by 0 bases, with 7 bases of the junction left unmatched. CDR3 loop: CASSLEGRRGSTDTQYF. The CDR3 bases are TGTGCCAGCAGCTTGGAAGGTCGGCGGGGGAGCACAGATACGCAGTATTTT.

The V and J genes are TRBV2 and TRBJ1-5; 8 nucleotides line up with TRBD1. The junction had 6 bases not matched to a gene; V was cut back by 4 bases and J by 4 bases. CDR3 length equals 15 residues. Germline CDR1 and CDR2: SNHLY and FYNNEI. The CDR3 coding sequence is TGTGCCAGCAGTGCGGGACAGGTCGGGAATCAGCCCCAGCATTTT. Translating gives CASSAGQVGNQPQHF.

This sequence joins TRBV7-2 and TRBJ2-3; D perhaps matches TRBD2 (5 bases). The CDR3 has 15 amino acids. CDR1 is SGHTA and CDR2 is FQGNSA in the germline V gene. The V gene lost 1 base and the J gene lost 0 bases, with 8 bases spanning the gap. The CDR3 loop reads CASSLGRTSTDTQYF. The CDR3 nucleotides are TGTGCCAGCAGCTTAGGAAGGACTAGCACAGATACGCAGTATTTT.

This chain's CDR3 is CAISKGQASGGWTEAFF. In DNA, the CDR3 is TGTGCCATCAGTAAGGGACAGGCAAGCGGAGGTTGGACTGAAGCTTTCTTT. This chain joins TRBV10-3 and TRBJ1-1, with 8 bases fitting TRBD1. The J segment lost 5 bases and the V segment lost 5 bases, leaving 16 bases of the junction unmatched. This CDR3 contains 17 residues. Germline-derived CDR1 and CDR2 are ENHRY and SYGVKD.

The V gene is TRBV27, the J gene TRBJ2-7, with TRBD1 matching 11 bases. Per the germline V gene, CDR1 is MNHEY and CDR2 is SMNVEV (reference sequence). The CDR3 is 15 amino acids. With V trimmed by 3 bases and J by 4 bases, 5 bases remained unmatched. CDR3 DNA sequence: TGTGCCAGCAGTTTTCGGACAGGGGGCGCGTACGAGCAGTACTTC. Its protein product is CASSFRTGGAYEQYF.

Points on this clone: A junction end diverges from the germline sequence, so it may reflect a read error. This rearrangement joins TRBV7-2 to TRBJ2-2; maybe TRBD2 (5 bases). Germline V gene data show CDR1 as SGHTA and CDR2 as FQGNSA. This CDR3 contains 16 residues. The CDR3 DNA reads TGTGCCAGCAGCTTTTCCCAGGTCGGAAACACCGGGGAGCTGTCTTTT. Translating gives CASSFSQVGNTGELSF.

J is TRBJ2-5 and V is TRBV7-8; TRBD1 might be the D (6 bases). Between the trimmed V and J ends, which lost 5 bases and 5 bases, there was a span of 12 bases. Germline-derived CDR1 and CDR2 are SGHVS and FQNEAQ. The CDR3 sequence is 13 residues long. The CDR3 sequence: CASSRRGSETQYF. CDR3 nucleotide sequence: TGTGCCAGCAGCCGCAGGGGATCGGAGACCCAGTACTTC.

The chain couples TRBV27 to TRBJ2-2, with unresolved D. The CDR3 runs 13 residues. Trimming took off 3 bases at V and 1 base at J, with 3 bases between the two ends. The V gene's germline CDR1 is MNHEY and CDR2 SMNVEV (reference sequence). CDR3 sequence (DNA): TGTGCCAGCAGTTTCGGGAACACCGGGGAGCTGTTTTTT. It yields the protein CASSFGNTGELFF.

J is TRBJ1-2 and V is TRBV2; D possibly corresponds to TRBD1 (6 bases). Germline values: CDR1 SNHLY, CDR2 FYNNEI. The CDR3 runs 15 residues. Trimming took 6 bases from V and 2 from J, leaving 16 bases between them. The CDR3 sequence is CASRGQRATNYGYTF. The CDR3 DNA reads as TGTGCCAGCAGGGGACAAAGGGCCACCAACTATGGCTACACCTTC.

V and J are TRBV7-9 and TRBJ1-1, with 9 nucleotides matching TRBD1. The germline CDR1 and CDR2 sequences are SEHNR and FQNEAQ (reference sequence). V gave up 5 bases and J gave up 5 bases; unmatched junction bases: 9. This CDR3 spans 15 amino acids. In nucleotides, the CDR3 is TGTGCCAGCAGCCAACTCACAGGGGGCTGGACTGAAGCTTTCTTT. Translating gives CASSQLTGGWTEAFF.

The genes are TRBV5-1 and TRBJ2-5; D gene unclear. The CDR3 loop spans 12 amino acids. From germline, CDR1 is SGHRS and CDR2 YFSETQ. V lost 4 bases and J lost 5, with 9 bases in between. CDR3 region: CASSAAGETQYF. Here the CDR3 DNA reads TGCGCCAGCAGCGCAGCCGGGGAGACCCAGTACTTC.

Only one count was recorded for this clone. The chain is built from TRBV19 and TRBJ2-1; 10 bases map to TRBD2. V was clipped by 8 bases and J by 2 bases; unmatched bases: 18. This CDR3 region has 19 residues. Per germline, CDR1 LNHDA and CDR2 SQIVND (reference sequence). DNA for the CDR3: TGTGCCAGTCGCAGTGTGCGACAGGCCACTAGCGGGGCCTACAATGAGCAGTTCTTC. Translated: CASRSVRQATSGAYNEQFF.

The chain carries TRBV6-5 and TRBJ1-1, with a possible D match to TRBD1 (5 bases). V shed 2 bases and J shed 3 bases, with 16 bases lying between them. Per germline, CDR1 MNHEY and CDR2 SVGAGI. The CDR3 totals 16 residues. CDR3 bases: TGTGCCAGCAGTTACCTATCTGTAGACAGAGACACTGAAGCTTTCTTT. This codes for CASSYLSVDRDTEAFF.

The chain couples TRBV6-1 to TRBJ1-1, with D tentatively TRBD1 (6 bases). CDR3 length: 18 amino acids. CDR1 is MNHNS and CDR2 is SASEGT in the germline V gene. Trimming removed 4 bases from V and 0 bases from J, with 21 bases in between. CDR3 in amino acids: CASSAPPGAIEVNTEAFF. As DNA, the CDR3 is TGTGCCAGCAGTGCTCCCCCAGGGGCCATCGAAGTGAACACTGAAGCTTTCTTT.

The chain joins TRBV25-1 to TRBJ1-3, with D unclear. V dropped 2 bases and J dropped 8 bases, with 10 bases sitting between them. CDR1 MGHDK and CDR2 SYGVNS come from the germline V gene. The CDR3 extends over 13 amino acids. The CDR3 coding sequence is TGTGCCAGCAGTGAAGTGGCCCGTCACACCATATATTTT. Protein sequence: CASSEVARHTIYF.

The chain couples TRBV12-5 to TRBJ2-3; the match to TRBD1 covers 8 bases. The V gene end was trimmed by 5 bases and the J gene end by 1 base; junction bases not matched to a gene: 2. Germline CDR1 and CDR2: LGHNT and FRNRAP. The CDR3 sequence is 14 residues long. The CDR3 DNA is TGTGCTAGTGGTCTGACAGGGGGCACAGATACGCAGTATTTT. Amino acids: CASGLTGGTDTQYF.